This paragraph covers one T cell receptor (beta chain) sequence. Which antigen it targets is not known. These data come from a study of cytomegalovirus exposure and HLA in healthy donors listed by TCRdb under 2017. With respect to the entire study: In an earlier analysis of several hundred of the donors, 276 Gb of sequence data and about 110 million unique TCR beta sequences from roughly 190 million T cells were reported. A later genetic analysis took genome-wide SNP genotypes for about 65% of the roughly 670 donors and used that subset as a discovery cohort. Because of strong linkage in the cohort, five DR-DQ haplotypes were treated as single units for association and clustering. Donor age, sex, ethnicity and CMV serostatus were compiled together with the repertoire data. The study aimed to test whether cataloging public T cell receptors could reveal signatures of past pathogen exposure. Typing coverage differed by locus: A, B, C, DRB1 and DQB1 were typed in roughly 620-630 donors, DQA1 in 522, DPA1 in approximately 600, and DPB1 in roughly 470. High-throughput TCR immunosequencing, statistical association of individual TCRs with disease status, and machine learning were combined to predict cytomegalovirus infection status. The study profiled the T cell repertoires of 666 subjects by immunosequencing and related them to cytomegalovirus serostatus. In the later analysis, no new phenotypic data were used to find candidate immune exposures; instead, reliance was placed on TCR beta sequences and their occurrence across donors. Both class I and class II loci were covered by HLA typing, at four-digit resolution. All discovery cohort repertoires had been generated using a single sequencing platform. In an earlier analysis of about 590 of the donors, high-throughput TCR beta sequencing was used to judge whether each TCR beta V gene segment behaved as functional or pseudogenic. In addition to the first cohort of roughly 670 subjects, a separate validation cohort of 120 different subjects was used. To study patterns of TCR occurrence, a later analysis re-analyzed previously published TCR beta repertoires from several hundred donors and added high-resolution HLA genotyping. About 280 gigabases of sequencing data and tens of millions of unique TCR sequences were included in an early release covering about 620 HLA-typed donors. Among the approximately 400 genotyped donors, under 90% belonged to the genetic ancestry cluster associated with self-reported Caucasian donors. On average, roughly 250,000 unique TCR beta nucleotide sequences were sequenced per donor among several hundred genotyped donors of the cohort, with roughly 18% of those sequences being non-productive.

The study at large found these results: The presence/absence analyses assumed that sequencing depth was roughly uniform across donors, and that assumption may not be true. In this cohort, only TCR beta chains were sequenced, and detectable features were limited by the absence of alpha or paired-chain data. A later genetic analysis reported fewer N-insertions in productive TCRs among donors in an Asian-associated ancestry cluster than the roughly 620-donor mean. A few of the identified cytomegalovirus-associated TCR beta chains were confirmed in vitro to be specific for cytomegalovirus antigens. Broadly in line with IMGT annotations, most TCR beta V segments showed up in productive rearrangements about 87% or about 30% of the time in an earlier analysis of under 700 of the donors. A group of highly shared sequence variants was considered likely to be a technical artifact of the sequencing pipeline. Linkage disequilibrium might explain the correlated functional status among segregating V segments, but an unknown experimental factor could not be ruled out. A further reported finding was that TCR beta sequences accurately predicted the HLA-A and HLA-B alleles for most subjects in the first cohort. When HLA alleles, especially DR and DQ, strongly co-occurred, attributing TCR associations to individual alleles was difficult. Because counts were too low, approximately 18 rarely observed V segments, including chromosome 9 orphons, were excluded from the earlier analysis of a few hundred of the donors. A later analysis found that HLA-associated TCR beta chains were more clonally expanded and had lower generation probabilities than equally common non-associated chains. Some IMGT-functional V segments, including TRBV6-2 and TRBV6-3, could not be told apart with the 87-base-pair reads, so those segments were excluded. According to the authors, the approach could potentially be generalized to other disease states and immunological phenotypes. HLA typing was unavailable for some donors at each locus, so association tests used only the typed subset. A later analysis reported that several top co-occurrence clusters appeared linked to parvovirus B19, influenza, CMV and Epstein-Barr virus. In a later analysis, the rate of TCR association differed among HLA loci, with DRB1 alleles having the most associated TCRs and HLA-C alleles having the fewest. At a false discovery rate of 0.05, a later analysis linked under 20,000 TCR beta sequences to specific HLA alleles. In both the original and validation cohorts, the classifier was reported to diagnose cytomegalovirus status with high specificity and sensitivity. Immune exposure information for the cohort was limited to CMV serostatus. In a later analysis, most CMV-associated TCR beta chains were found to appear HLA-restricted, with HLA associations seemingly driven largely by CMV exposure. V-gene and J-gene trimming of TCR beta chains was associated with a missense DCLRE1C variant in a later genetic analysis, and the association was replicated in an independent cohort. The study listed 150 to 200 TCR beta chains as associated with cytomegalovirus. Most TCR sequences were seen in very few donors, while some public TCRs were found in many individuals.

The CDR3 runs 14 amino acids, cysteine and phenylalanine included. Here the CDR3 DNA is all that survives: 42 bases in frame from base 1. CDR1 SGHRS and CDR2 YFSETQ are derived from the germline V gene. The junction shows trimming of 4 bases on V and 7 bases on J, and the gene matches do not reach 9 bases of it. The method was the immunoSEQ multiplex PCR assay. A mixture of 60 forward primers for TCR Vbeta segments and 13 reverse primers for TCR Jbeta segments was used in the multiplex PCR. Amplification of the CDR3 region of rearranged TCR beta genes was performed with a multiplex PCR assay on genomic DNA. Amplified TCR beta libraries were sequenced as 87-base-pair reads on the Illumina HiSeq System. The source study handled its data this way. In a later analysis, approximately 74 million unique TCR beta chains were counted across the approximately 670 repertoires, and roughly 11 million of these chains were shared by at least two donors. Raw reads were error-corrected and collapsed into unique sequences by a nearest-neighbor algorithm in which closely related sequences were merged to remove PCR and sequencing errors. CDR3 sequences were aligned to IMGT reference sequences to assign V, D and J gene segments. Each retained sequence needed at least a six-nucleotide match to both a V gene segment and a J gene segment. A rearrangement counted as productive if the CDR3 had no stop codons and remained in frame with V and J, and every other rearrangement counted as non-productive. Following IMGT convention, CDR3 was defined as the stretch from the second conserved V-encoded cysteine up to the conserved J-encoded phenylalanine. The earlier analysis of 550 to 650 of the donors excluded any sequence lacking an unambiguous match to a single V gene segment. In an earlier analysis of 587 of the donors, a V segment was called functional when productive rearrangements were above 56.7%, and segregating when the standard deviation between donors exceeded 5%. To diagnose cytomegalovirus status from the catalog of TCR beta chain sequences, a statistical classification framework was built. In a later analysis, TCR nucleotide sequences were compared against IMGT/GENE-DB human TR gene sequences so that V and J genes could be assigned. The TCRdist pipeline was used in a later analysis to assign CDR3 sequences and most-parsimonious VDJ recombination scenarios. In a later analysis, every TCR beta chain was defined by the combination of its CDR3 amino acid sequence and its V-gene family, and reads without a unique V-gene family were dropped. As a way to deal with suspected cross-contamination and a sequencing artifact, a later analysis dropped 640 or so nucleotide sequences that were highly shared and had low generation probability. In a later analysis, a clonal expansion index for each public chain was calculated from normalized within-repertoire ranks of inferred template counts. Generation probabilities in a later analysis came from a VDJ recombination model fitted to out-of-frame rearrangements, and those results were checked against IGoR. Hypergeometric tests were used in a later analysis to score TCR-TCR, TCR-HLA and TCR-CMV co-occurrence, with a repertoire-size bias correction applied to the TCR pairs. A later analysis estimated false discovery rates by permuting HLA or CMV assignments 20 times. In a later analysis, co-occurring TCRs were grouped using DBSCAN, with TCRdist sequence similarity added in when clustering inside HLA-allele-positive subsets. For co-occurrence clustering, repertoires with fewer than 30,000 or more than 120,000 public chains were excluded, along with roughly 5 repertoires with anomalous nucleotide sharing. As stored in TCRdb, this immuneACCESS dataset retains in-frame rearrangements with V and J assigned. A fraction of the clones does not appear; measured against another copy, unresolved V genes explain less than half of the discrepancy, and the remainder lacks a known reason. V, J and clone size were drawn from that table, and D and trimming were deduced from the DNA. The sample table gives over 55,000 clones. 3.5% to 4% of the sample lies in the top ten.

The cohort was made up of hundreds of healthy bone marrow donors. Cohort members were all nominally healthy when sampled, although unrecorded immune exposures were likely present. The donor tested CMV seronegative, placing the donor among the 350 or so seronegative members of the cohort. Each donor provided a peripheral blood sample, and peripheral blood mononuclear cells were used for TCR beta sequencing. Genomic DNA extraction from the blood cell samples was performed with the Qiagen DNeasy Blood Extraction Kit. Material: PBMCs. The rearranged segments are TRBV5-1 and TRBJ2-5, and 8 junctional nucleotides match TRBD2. The TCR comes from a male donor in good health and CMV-seronegative. The nucleotide sequence reads as follows: TGCGCCAGCAGCCCGGGGGGGGGCCCTCCGACCCAGTACTTC. It codes for CASSPGGGPPTQYF.